This TCR beta chain is drawn from a study of early T cells in non-severe SARS-CoV-2 infection. Whole-study context: With bulk RNA from unsorted whole blood as input, sequencing yielded unpaired chains. Study-level findings and limits: VDJdb matching, biased toward anti-spike CD8 responses, missed private and CD4 specificities.

This CDR3 is 13 amino acids long. Germline CDR1 reads MNHNS; CDR2 reads SASEGT. The germline V and J ends were trimmed by 8 bases and 4 bases, with 13 bases remaining between them. This clonotype has at least ten counts. Its antigen is unidentified. Attachment of unique molecular identifiers was made to individual cDNA molecules. TCRdb called the 5' RACE reads again in MiXCR, with one record for every CDR3 protein. This table has tens of thousands of distinct CDR3 sequences, 10% appearing once. The sample was whole blood. This TCR was recovered from an adult who was a healthcare worker with PCR-confirmed SARS-CoV-2 infection or an uninfected control (not recorded which). The V gene is TRBV6-1, the J gene TRBJ2-3, with D perhaps TRBD2 (5 bases). This CDR3 is CASRTGFADTQYF. The CDR3 DNA reads as TGTGCCAGCCGAACGGGGTTCGCAGATACGCAGTATTTT.